Below, 18 T cell receptor beta chains from the same sample are listed, as sequenced in a study of blood T cell repertoires in COVID-19. The method was immunoSEQ multiplex PCR; TCRdb's version includes in-frame clones alone and lacks a portion of them. The sample contains roughly 150,000 clones, approximately 84% of which appear only once. The sequenced sample was peripheral blood. Every receptor here comes from a woman older than 75 with acute or convalescent COVID-19.

This clone has just one count. The CDR3: CASRTQGAAGNTIYF. The DNA for the CDR3 is TGTGCCAGCAGAACACAGGGAGCGGCTGGAAACACCATATATTTT. The genes are TRBV3-1 (or the pseudogene TRBV3-2) and TRBJ1-3, with D possibly TRBD1 on 6 matching bases. CDR3 length equals 15 residues. Germline CDR1 LGHDT, CDR2 YNNKEL (reference sequence). The V gene lost 6 bases and the J gene lost 2 bases, with 14 bases spanning the gap.

V and J are TRBV5-5 and TRBJ1-3, with D possibly being TRBD1 (6 bases). V shed 4 bases and J shed 0 bases, with 14 bases lying between them. Germline loops: CDR1 SGHKS, CDR2 YYEKEE (reference sequence). There are 16 residues in the CDR3. The CDR3 DNA is TGTGCCAGCAGCCCAGGGGTCCCCTCCTCTGGAAACACCATATATTTT. This encodes CASSPGVPSSGNTIYF. Full variable domain (rest looked up from reference TRBV5-5 and TRBJ1-3): DAGVTQSPTHLIKTRGQQVTLRCSPISGHKSVSWYQQVLGQGPQFIFQYYEKEERGRGNFPDRFSARQFPNYSSELNVNALLLGDSALYLCASSPGVPSSGNTIYFGEGSWLTVV.

The table lists this clone with a few counts. The chain combines TRBV3-1 (or the pseudogene TRBV3-2) with TRBJ2-7; D remains unclear. This CDR3 contains 11 residues. Germline CDR1 and CDR2: LGHDT and YNNKEL (reference sequence). The V gene lost 4 bases and the J gene lost 3 bases, with 4 bases spanning the gap. CDR3 nucleotide sequence: TGTGCCAGCAGCCTCAACTACGAGCAGTACTTC. It yields the protein CASSLNYEQYF.

This clone was seen a handful of times. The rearrangement joins TRBV6-2 or TRBV6-3 to TRBJ1-4; D unclear. The CDR3 is 14 amino acids. Trimming took 2 bases from V and 5 from J, leaving 9 bases between them. Germline V gives CDR1 MNHEY, CDR2 SVGEGT. Written as DNA, the CDR3 is TGTGCCAGCAGTTACCGGAGGGAAAATGAAAAACTGTTTTTT. This codes for CASSYRRENEKLFF.

The CDR3 DNA reads as TGTGCCAGCGCAACTGGACTAGCAGCCTACAATGAGCAGTTCTTC. This translates into CASATGLAAYNEQFF. This rearrangement joins TRBV2 to TRBJ2-1; 8 bases fit TRBD2. CDR1 is SNHLY and CDR2 is FYNNEI in the germline V gene. This CDR3 spans 15 amino acids. The ends lost 8 bases at V and 2 bases at J; junction bases unmatched: 8.

The chain uses TRBV27 and TRBJ2-7; D gene ambiguous. Germline V gene sequence: CDR1 MNHEY, CDR2 SMNVEV (reference sequence). This CDR3 has 15 residues. V was pared by 4 bases and J by 4 bases, with 17 bases between. This chain's CDR3 is CASSSTRLGSYEQYF. The CDR3, as DNA: TGTGCCAGCAGTTCGACCCGACTTGGTTCTTACGAGCAGTACTTC.

This sequence joins TRBV6-2 or TRBV6-3 and TRBJ1-5; no clear D. The CDR3 extends over 14 amino acids. Looked up from germline, CDR1 is MNHEY and CDR2 is SVGEGT. Trimming took 2 bases from V and 11 from J, leaving 16 bases between them. The CDR3 sequence is CASSYPSEGVAQHF. Here the CDR3 DNA reads TGTGCCAGCAGTTACCCTAGTGAAGGTGTGGCCCAGCATTTT.

The chain joins TRBV15 to TRBJ2-7, with 12 bases identical to TRBD1. In germline, CDR1 is LNHNV, CDR2 YYDKDF (reference sequence). This CDR3 has 16 amino acids. The V segment lost 0 bases and the J segment 5 bases; nucleotides outside the gene matches: 5. The CDR3 loop is CATSRETGTGGNEQYF. DNA of the CDR3: TGTGCCACCAGCAGAGAAACCGGGACAGGGGGCAACGAGCAGTACTTC.

The chain links TRBV27 to TRBJ2-1; 8 nucleotides agree with TRBD2. CDR3 length equals 15 residues. Looked up from germline, CDR1 is MNHEY and CDR2 is SMNVEV (reference sequence). V was pared by 8 bases and J by 12 bases, with 18 bases of the junction left unmatched. CDR3 DNA sequence: TGTGCCAGCCGTTCAAGGGGCGGGAGGCCCGCTGGGCAGTTCTTC. It specifies CASRSRGGRPAGQFF.

The chain combines TRBV5-4 with TRBJ2-2, with 10 bases identical to TRBD1. This CDR3 is 16 amino acids long. Germline V gene sequence: CDR1 SGHNT, CDR2 YYREEE (reference sequence). After removal of 4 bases from V and 4 bases from J, the junction contained 7 bases not matched to a gene. DNA of the CDR3: TGTGCCAGCAGCGCCGGGACAGGGGTTGGCACCGGGGAGCTGTTTTTT. This codes for CASSAGTGVGTGELFF.

This chain uses TRBV9 with TRBJ2-3; tentative D call: TRBD1 (6 bases). CDR3 length: 17 residues. V lost 4 bases and J lost 1, with 19 bases in between. Germline assignment: CDR1 SGDLS and CDR2 YYNGEE. The CDR3 bases are TGTGCCAGCAGCACCTACGACCCCTGGGGGCGCACAGATACGCAGTATTTT. Its protein is CASSTYDPWGRTDTQYF.

The genes are TRBV28 and TRBJ1-2; maybe TRBD1 (6 bases). V gave up 7 bases and J gave up 4 bases, with 28 bases separating them. CDR3 size: 18 residues. Looked up from germline, CDR1 is MDHEN and CDR2 is SYDVKM. The CDR3 nucleotides are TGTGCCAGCACCCAATCGAGAGGGGGAACGCACTACCTCTATGGCTACACCTTC. This translates into CASTQSRGGTHYLYGYTF.

The chain has TRBV30 and TRBJ1-2; weak D call: TRBD1 (6 bases). V lost 3 bases to trimming and J lost 6 bases, with 14 bases between them. The CDR3 length is 13 residues. The germline gives CDR1 GTSNPN, CDR2 SVGIG (reference sequence). Here the CDR3 reads CAWRLQGADGYTF. The CDR3 region has the DNA TGTGCCTGGAGGTTACAGGGAGCGGATGGCTACACCTTC.

The chain links TRBV20-1 to TRBJ2-7; D uncertain. V was trimmed by 5 bases and J by 6 bases, leaving 11 bases between them. The CDR3 consists of 11 residues. Per the germline V gene, CDR1 is DFQATT and CDR2 is SNEGSKA (reference sequence). This chain's CDR3 is CSASQGGEQYF. The CDR3 DNA sequence: TGCAGTGCTTCCCAAGGCGGCGAGCAGTACTTC.

This clone was counted only a few times. This chain joins TRBV7-8 and TRBJ1-5; D remains unclear. V was pared by 3 bases and J by 5 bases, with 8 bases between. Per germline, CDR1 SGHVS and CDR2 FQNEAQ. This CDR3 contains 13 residues. The CDR3 DNA is TGTGCCAGCAGCTTCCCAGGCGATCAGCCCCAGCATTTT. Translation gives CASSFPGDQPQHF.

The chain carries TRBV2 and TRBJ2-7; TRBD2 matches 8 bases. Trimming cost V 3 bases and J 6 bases; bases outside gene matches: 10. Germline assignment: CDR1 SNHLY and CDR2 FYNNEI. The CDR3 totals 15 residues. DNA for the CDR3: TGTGCCAGCAGTGAGATCGTAGCGGGGAGGGGCGAGCAGTACTTC. As protein: CASSEIVAGRGEQYF.

DNA of the CDR3: TGTGCCAGCAGTCCGACAGGGGATCAGCCCCAGCATTTT. Residues: CASSPTGDQPQHF. The chain combines TRBV11-2 with TRBJ1-5; 8 bases match TRBD1. The CDR3 totals 13 residues. V lost 6 bases, J lost 5 bases, and 3 bases stayed unmatched. CDR1 is SGHAT and CDR2 is FQNNGV in the germline V gene. Full variable domain (rest looked up from reference TRBV11-2 and TRBJ1-5): EAGVAQSPRYKIIEKRQSVAFWCNPISGHATLYWYQQILGQGPKLLIQFQNNGVVDDSQLPKDRFSAERLKGVDSTLKIQPAKLEDSAVYLCASSPTGDQPQHFGDGTRLSIL.

The chain uses TRBV30 and TRBJ2-7, with 7 bases matching TRBD1. The CDR3 sequence is 13 residues long. Germline CDR1 and CDR2: GTSNPN and SVGIG (reference sequence). The trim removed 3 bases at V and 3 bases at J, leaving 5 bases unmatched. CDR3 in amino acids: CAWRRTGIYEQYF. The CDR3 DNA reads as TGTGCCTGGAGGAGGACAGGCATCTACGAGCAGTACTTC. The variable domain in full, with the rest retrieved from reference TRBV30 and TRBJ2-7, is SQTIHQWPATLVQPVGSPLSLECTVEGTSNPNLYWYRQAAGRGLQLLFYSVGIGQISSEVPQNLSASRPQDRQFILSSKKLLLSDSGFYLCAWRRTGIYEQYFGPGTRLTVT.